The sequence of this T cell receptor (beta chain) was determined in a study of CD8+ T cells in alopecia areata. The CDR3 has 13 amino acids. Per germline, CDR1 SEHNR and CDR2 FQNEAQ (reference sequence). The ends were cut back, 4 bases at V and 4 bases at J, with 10 bases in the middle. Sequencing used cDNA as its template, made by extracting RNA and reverse transcribing it. TCRdb's copy holds only in-frame clones and misses some; the assay was immunoSEQ multiplex PCR. The data contain more than 110,000 clones, 65% to 90% of them singletons. Broader study findings: TCRs were shared less clearly across patients than in mice, possibly for HLA-related reasons.

The treatment is: oral pan-JAK inhibitor, 5-10 mg twice daily. Specimens obtained from alopecia areata patients comprised lesional scalp punch biopsies and peripheral blood. Starting from PBMCs, sorting isolated CD4+ and CD8+ T cells. Comments on this clone: The antigen is undetermined.

The chain links TRBV7-9 to TRBJ1-2; no clear D. The material was CD8+ T cells sorted from blood, obtained at week 4, from a patient treated with tofacitinib. This TCR came from a human donor with alopecia areata. CDR3 nucleotide sequence: TGTGCCAGCAGCTCGGGGAACTTCTATGGCTACACCTTC. Encoded protein: CASSSGNFYGYTF.